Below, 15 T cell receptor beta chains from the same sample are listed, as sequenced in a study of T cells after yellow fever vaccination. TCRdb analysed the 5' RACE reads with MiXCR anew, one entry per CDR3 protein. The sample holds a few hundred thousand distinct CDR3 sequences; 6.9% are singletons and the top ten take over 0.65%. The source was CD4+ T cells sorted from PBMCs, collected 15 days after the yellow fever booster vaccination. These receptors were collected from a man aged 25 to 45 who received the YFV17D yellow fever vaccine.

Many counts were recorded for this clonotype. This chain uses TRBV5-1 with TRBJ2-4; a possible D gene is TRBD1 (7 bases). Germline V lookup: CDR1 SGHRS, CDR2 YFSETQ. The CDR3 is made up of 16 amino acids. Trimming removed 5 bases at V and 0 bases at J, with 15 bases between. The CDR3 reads CASSPPGGIAKNIQYF. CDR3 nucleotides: TGCGCCAGCAGTCCTCCAGGGGGGATAGCCAAAAACATTCAGTACTTC. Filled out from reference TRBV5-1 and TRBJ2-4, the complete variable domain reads KAGVTQTPRYLIKTRGQQVTLSCSPISGHRSVSWYQQTPGQGLQFLFEYFSETQRNKGNFPGRFSGRQFSNSRSEMNVSTLELGDSALYLCASSPPGGIAKNIQYFGAGTRLSVL.

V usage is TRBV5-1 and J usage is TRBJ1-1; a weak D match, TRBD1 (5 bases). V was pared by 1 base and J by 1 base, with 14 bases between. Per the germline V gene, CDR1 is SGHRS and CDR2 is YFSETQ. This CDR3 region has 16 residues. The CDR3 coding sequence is TGCGCCAGCAGCTTGATGTGGGGGGACGCGAACACTGAAGCTTTCTTT. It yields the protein CASSLMWGDANTEAFF.

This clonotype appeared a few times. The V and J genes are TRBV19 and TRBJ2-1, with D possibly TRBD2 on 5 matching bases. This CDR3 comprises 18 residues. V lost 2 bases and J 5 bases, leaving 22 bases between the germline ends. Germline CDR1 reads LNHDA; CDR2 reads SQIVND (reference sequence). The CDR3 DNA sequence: TGTGCCAGTAGTATACATGCGGCCCGGACTCGAGAAAACAATGAGCAGTTCTTC. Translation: CASSIHAARTRENNEQFF.

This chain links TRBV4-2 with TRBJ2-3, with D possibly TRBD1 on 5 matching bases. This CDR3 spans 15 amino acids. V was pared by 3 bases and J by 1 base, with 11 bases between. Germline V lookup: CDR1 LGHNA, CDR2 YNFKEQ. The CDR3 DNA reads TGTGCCAGCAGCCAGGGGCTACACCGCACAGATACGCAGTATTTT. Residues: CASSQGLHRTDTQYF.

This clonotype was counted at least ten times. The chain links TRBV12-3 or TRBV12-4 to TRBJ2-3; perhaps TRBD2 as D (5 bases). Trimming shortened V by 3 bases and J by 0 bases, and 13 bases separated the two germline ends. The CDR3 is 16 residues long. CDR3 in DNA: TGTGCCAGCAGTTTCGGAGGCGGGCCGAGCACAGATACGCAGTATTTT. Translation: CASSFGGGPSTDTQYF.

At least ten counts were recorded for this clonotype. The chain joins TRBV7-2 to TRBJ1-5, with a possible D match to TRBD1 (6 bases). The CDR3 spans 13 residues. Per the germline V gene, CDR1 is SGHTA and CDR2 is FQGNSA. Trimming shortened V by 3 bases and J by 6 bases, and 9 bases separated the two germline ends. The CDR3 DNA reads TGTGCCAGCAGCTTGACAGGCTTTCAGCCCCAGCATTTT. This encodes CASSLTGFQPQHF.

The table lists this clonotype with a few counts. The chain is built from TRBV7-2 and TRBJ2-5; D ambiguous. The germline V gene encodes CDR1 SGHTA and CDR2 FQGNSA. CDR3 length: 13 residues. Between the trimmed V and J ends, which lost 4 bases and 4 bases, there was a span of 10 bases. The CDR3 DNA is TGTGCCAGCAGCTATCTAGGCTCAGAGACCCAGTACTTC. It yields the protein CASSYLGSETQYF.

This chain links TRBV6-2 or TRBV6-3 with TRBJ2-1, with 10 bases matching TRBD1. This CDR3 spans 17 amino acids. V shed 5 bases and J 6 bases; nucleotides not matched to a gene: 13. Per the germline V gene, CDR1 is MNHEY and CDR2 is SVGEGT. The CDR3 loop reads CASSPQSGQGSLNEQFF. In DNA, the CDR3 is TGTGCCAGCAGTCCGCAGTCGGGACAGGGGTCTCTCAATGAGCAGTTCTTC.

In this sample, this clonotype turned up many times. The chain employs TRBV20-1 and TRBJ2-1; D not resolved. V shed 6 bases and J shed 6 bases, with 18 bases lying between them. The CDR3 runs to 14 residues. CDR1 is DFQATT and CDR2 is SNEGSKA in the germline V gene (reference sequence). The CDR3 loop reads CSATKAHGFNEQFF. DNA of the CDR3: TGCAGTGCGACGAAGGCCCACGGGTTCAATGAGCAGTTCTTC.

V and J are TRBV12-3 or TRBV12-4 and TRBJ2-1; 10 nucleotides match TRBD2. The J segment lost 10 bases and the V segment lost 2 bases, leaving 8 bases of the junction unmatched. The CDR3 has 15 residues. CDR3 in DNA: TGTGCCAGCAGTTTAAGTAGCGGGGGGTCCGTGGAGCAGTTCTTC. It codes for CASSLSSGGSVEQFF.

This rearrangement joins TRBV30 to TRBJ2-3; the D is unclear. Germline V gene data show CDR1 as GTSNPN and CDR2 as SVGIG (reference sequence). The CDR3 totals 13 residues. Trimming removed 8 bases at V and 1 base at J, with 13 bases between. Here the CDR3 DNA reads TGTGCCCAAGTAGGTGTCGGCACAGATACGCAGTATTTT. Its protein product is CAQVGVGTDTQYF.

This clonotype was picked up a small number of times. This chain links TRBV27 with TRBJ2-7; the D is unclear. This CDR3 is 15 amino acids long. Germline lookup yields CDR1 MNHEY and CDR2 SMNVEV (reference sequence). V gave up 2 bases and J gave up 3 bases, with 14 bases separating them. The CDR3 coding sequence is TGTGCCAGCAGTTTAGAGAGCAACCTGCGCTACGAGCAGTACTTC. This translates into CASSLESNLRYEQYF.

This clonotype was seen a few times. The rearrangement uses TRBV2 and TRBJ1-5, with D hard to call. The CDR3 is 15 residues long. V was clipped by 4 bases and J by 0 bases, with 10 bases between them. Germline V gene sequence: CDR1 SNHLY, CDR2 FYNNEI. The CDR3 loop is CASSVGQVSNQPQHF. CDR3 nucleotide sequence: TGTGCCAGCAGTGTTGGGCAGGTTAGCAATCAGCCCCAGCATTTT.

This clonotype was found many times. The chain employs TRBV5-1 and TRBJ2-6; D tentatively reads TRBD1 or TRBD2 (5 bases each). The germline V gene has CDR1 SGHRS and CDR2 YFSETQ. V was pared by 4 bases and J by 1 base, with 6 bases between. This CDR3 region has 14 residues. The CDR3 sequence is CASSGTSGANVLTF. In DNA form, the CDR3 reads TGCGCCAGCAGCGGGACGTCTGGGGCCAACGTCCTGACTTTC.

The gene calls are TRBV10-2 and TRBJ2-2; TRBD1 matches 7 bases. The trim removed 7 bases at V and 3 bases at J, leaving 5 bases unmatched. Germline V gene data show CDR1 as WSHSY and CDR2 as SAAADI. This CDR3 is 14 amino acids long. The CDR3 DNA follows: TGCGCCAGCACAACAGGGGTGGACACCGGGGAGCTGTTTTTT. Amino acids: CASTTGVDTGELFF.